The rows below give T cell receptor beta chains drawn from one sample of a study of blood T cell repertoires in COVID-19. Sequencing used immunoSEQ multiplex PCR; TCRdb keeps in-frame clones, though not all of them. The sample lists some 250,000 clones, about 68% seen once, with about 3.5% in the top ten. The sample comprised peripheral blood. All receptors come from a woman of 80 years or more with acute or convalescent COVID-19. Each CDR3 is given with its conserved first and last residue. The D gene is left open where the match is weak. Clone size is given for some rows only: seen once, a few or many times, or a class if the clone is expanded.

clone_size j_call v_call d_call cdr3_nt cdr3_aa
NA TRBJ2-3 TRBV27 NA TGTGCCAGCAGTTTTTCTGCTTACAATACGCAGTATTTT CASSFSAYNTQYF
few TRBJ1-2 TRBV4-1 NA TGCGCCAGCAGCCAAGGGGCAGTAAACTATGGCTACACCTTC CASSQGAVNYGYTF
NA TRBJ1-5 TRBV3-1/TRBV3-2 TRBD1 TGTGCCAGCAGCCCAAGTATCGGACAGGGGGCGAAGTACAGTCAGCCCCAGCATTTT CASSPSIGQGAKYSQPQHF
few TRBJ1-1 TRBV7-2 NA TGTGCCAGCAGCGTGGACAGATTGAACACTGAAGCTTTCTTT CASSVDRLNTEAFF
NA TRBJ1-2 TRBV21-1 NA TGTGCCAGCAGCGGTCCGGGACAGGGGTGGTGCTATGGCTACACCTTC CASSGPGQGWCYGYTF
NA TRBJ2-2 TRBV3-1/TRBV3-2 NA TGTGCCAGCAGAGACAACACGAACACCGGGGAGCTGTTTTTT CASRDNTNTGELFF
NA TRBJ1-2 TRBV19 NA TGTGCCAGTAGTATTGGGACATTCTATGGCTACACCTTC CASSIGTFYGYTF
NA TRBJ2-7 TRBV7-9 NA TGTGCCAGCGGCCTCAGGGCCAGCTCCTACGAGCAGTACTTC CASGLRASSYEQYF
NA TRBJ1-2 TRBV11-2 NA TGTGCCAGCAGCCCGTTTGCCGGAGGCTATGGCTACACCTTC CASSPFAGGYGYTF
NA TRBJ1-2 TRBV7-9 NA TGTGCCAGCAGCTTAGGCCAGGGGAACTATGGCTACACCTTC CASSLGQGNYGYTF
few TRBJ1-1 TRBV30 TRBD1 TGTGCCTGGACTTACAGGGGTGTCACTGAAGCTTTCTTT CAWTYRGVTEAFF
NA TRBJ1-1 TRBV12-3/TRBV12-4 NA TGTGCCAGCAGTTTAGGGCAGGGAACTGAAGCTTTCTTT CASSLGQGTEAFF
few TRBJ2-7 TRBV5-6 NA TGTGCCAGCAGCGTCTTTACCTACGAGCAGTACTTC CASSVFTYEQYF
NA TRBJ2-5 TRBV19 NA TGTGCCAGTAGTTTGGTTCGCCGGGGGGCGGGCCAAGAGACCCAGTACTTC CASSLVRRGAGQETQYF
few TRBJ2-1 TRBV11-1 TRBD2 TGTGCCAGCAGCTTCGGCGGGAGGGCCACGAATGAGCAGTTCTTC CASSFGGRATNEQFF
NA TRBJ2-2 TRBV5-1 NA TGCGCCAGCAGCTTGAGAGAGACGAACACCGGGGAGCTGTTTTTT CASSLRETNTGELFF
many TRBJ1-4 TRBV19 NA TGTGCCAGTAGTTCCCAGAGGAATGAAAAACTGTTTTTT CASSSQRNEKLFF
NA TRBJ1-2 TRBV28 TRBD1 TGTGCCAGCAGAGCAGGGGGTTTAGGCTACACCTTC CASRAGGLGYTF
NA TRBJ2-3 TRBV19 TRBD2 TGTGCCAGTAGTGCCCGGGACTACCAAGATACGCAGTATTTT CASSARDYQDTQYF
once TRBJ1-2 TRBV6-5 TRBD1 TGTGCCAGCAGTACCGGGACAGGATACTATGGCTACACCTTC CASSTGTGYYGYTF
NA TRBJ2-3 TRBV5-1 TRBD1 TGCGCCAGCAGCATCACAGGGGGCACAGATACGCAGTATTTT CASSITGGTDTQYF
NA TRBJ1-2 TRBV2 TRBD1 TGTGCCAGCAGTGCCACAGGGGGCGCTGATGGCTACACCTTC CASSATGGADGYTF
NA TRBJ1-1 TRBV2 NA TGTGCCAGCAGTGATCCAGAACCGAACACTGAAGCTTTCTTT CASSDPEPNTEAFF
NA TRBJ1-1 TRBV19 TRBD1 TGTGCCAGTAGCCACAACAGGGGGGGTTCTGAAGCTTTCTTT CASSHNRGGSEAFF
few TRBJ1-1 TRBV10-3 NA TGTGCCATCAGTGACTCTGCAGGCACGAGTGAAGCTTTCTTT CAISDSAGTSEAFF
NA TRBJ2-7 TRBV9 TRBD2 TGTGCCAGCAGCGGGACCCTAGCGGGCTACGAGCAGTACTTC CASSGTLAGYEQYF
NA TRBJ2-2 TRBV6-6 TRBD1 TGTGCCAGCCGGGACAGGACGAACACCGGGGAGCTGTTTTTT CASRDRTNTGELFF
NA TRBJ2-7 TRBV7-2 TRBD1 TGTGCCAGCAGCAGCAGATTCGGGACAGGGTCCTCCTACGAGCAGTACTTC CASSSRFGTGSSYEQYF
NA TRBJ1-1 TRBV29-1 TRBD1 TGCAGCGCTGCGACAGGGGGGAACACTGAAGCTTTCTTT CSAATGGNTEAFF
NA TRBJ1-3 TRBV7-9 TRBD1 TGTGCCAGCAGCTCCGGACAGGGGAAGGGAAACACCATATATTTT CASSSGQGKGNTIYF
NA TRBJ2-1 TRBV14 NA TGTGCCAGCAGCCAAGATCTCAGGGCCGAGCAGTTCTTC CASSQDLRAEQFF
NA TRBJ2-2 TRBV10-1 TRBD1 TGCGCCAGCAGTGCAGGGGGTACCGGGGAGCTGTTTTTT CASSAGGTGELFF
NA TRBJ1-6 TRBV3-1/TRBV3-2 NA TGTGCCAGCAGCCAAGGGGGGGGGTATAATTCACCCCTCCACTTT CASSQGGGYNSPLHF
NA TRBJ2-3 TRBV19 NA TGTGCCACTCAAGGGTGGACAGCTAGCACAGATACGCAGTATTTT CATQGWTASTDTQYF
NA TRBJ2-7 TRBV10-1 TRBD2 TGCGCCAGCAGTGGAGCGGGACTAGCCAGCGAGCAGTACTTC CASSGAGLASEQYF
NA TRBJ1-2 TRBV27 TRBD1 TGTGCCAGCAGTTTAATGGGTACAGGGGATGGCTACACCTTC CASSLMGTGDGYTF
NA TRBJ2-7 TRBV6-5 TRBD2 TGTGCCAGCAGTTACTCAGCGGGAGGGCCGTACGAGCAGTACTTC CASSYSAGGPYEQYF
few TRBJ2-3 TRBV19 TRBD1 TGTGCCAGTAGAGGTAGTTTCTGGGGACAGGGGTCAGATACGCAGTATTTT CASRGSFWGQGSDTQYF
once TRBJ1-3 TRBV5-1 NA TGCGCCAGCAGCTCCGGGGTGGCCCATGAAGGAAACACCATATATTTT CASSSGVAHEGNTIYF
NA TRBJ2-1 TRBV18 TRBD2 TGTGCCAGCTCACCAGCCACCCGCGGGAGAGAGATCTTC CASSPATRGREIF
NA TRBJ2-3 TRBV2 NA TGTGCCAGCCGCCAGCGAGATACGCAGTATTTT CASRQRDTQYF
NA TRBJ1-1 TRBV30 NA TGTGCCTGGAGTGTATCTTCGAACACTGAAGCTTTCTTT CAWSVSSNTEAFF
NA TRBJ1-6 TRBV5-4 NA TGTGCCAGCAGCTTGGTTGGAGGGACCTATAATTCACCCCTCCACTTT CASSLVGGTYNSPLHF
NA TRBJ2-7 TRBV19 NA TGTGCCAGTAGTATTAGCGGACAGGAGTCCTACGAGCAGTACTTC CASSISGQESYEQYF
once TRBJ1-1 TRBV30 NA TGTGCCTGGACTGGGGGAGGCACTGAAGCTTTCTTT CAWTGGGTEAFF
NA TRBJ2-7 TRBV5-1 NA TGCGCCAGCAGCCCGGGAGGGACAGGGCCCCACGAGCAGTACTTC CASSPGGTGPHEQYF
NA TRBJ1-2 TRBV18 TRBD1 TGTGCCAGCTCACCTAACGTCGGGACAGGGATTTACTATGGCTACACCTTC CASSPNVGTGIYYGYTF
NA TRBJ1-2 TRBV6-5 NA TGTGCCAGCAGTCTTAGTCTCGGGGGCTACACCTTC CASSLSLGGYTF
NA TRBJ2-4 TRBV19 NA TGTGCCAGTAGTCAGGGCCCCAACATTCAGTACTTC CASSQGPNIQYF
NA TRBJ1-1 TRBV5-1 NA TGCGCCAGCAGCTTGGCCAATACAGGGAGGGGCACTGAAGCTTTCTTT CASSLANTGRGTEAFF
NA TRBJ2-7 TRBV7-2 NA TGTGCCAGCAGCTTAGCGAGGCTCGAGCAGTACTTC CASSLARLEQYF